This TCR beta chain was profiled in a study of cytomegalovirus exposure and HLA in healthy donors. General study results and limits: First-cohort TCR clusters tended to co-occur in the approximately 110 validation repertoires, a later analysis found.

Sequencing used immunoSEQ multiplex PCR; TCRdb keeps in-frame clones, though not all of them. This table has 200,000 to 300,000 clones, roughly 91% appearing once. Note on this clone: Its cognate antigen is unknown.

Deletions cut 4 bases from V and 0 bases from J, with 10 bases between. CDR3 length: 14 amino acids. Looked up from germline, CDR1 is LNHNV and CDR2 is YYDKDF (reference sequence). The sequenced sample was PBMCs. The chain combines TRBV15 with TRBJ2-7; possible D gene TRBD1, 6 bases. The sequence derives from a woman aged 25-40 years in good health and CMV-seronegative. The CDR3 coding sequence is TGTGCCACCAGCACAGGGGACATCTCCTACGAGCAGTACTTC. Amino acid sequence: CATSTGDISYEQYF.